The present T cell receptor beta chain was sequenced within a study of blood T cells in healthy people across ages. The CDR3 covers 14 residues. CDR1 is SGDLS, CDR2 YYNGEE, per germline. A word on this clonotype: Being one base from a much bigger clone, this may be a read error.

PCR was performed a second time for roughly 7 to 12 cycles using a sample-barcoded 5' primer and a J-beta primer mix. TCRdb passed the 5' RACE reads through MiXCR, listing each CDR3 protein once. The sample shows 1.5 million to 2 million distinct CDR3 sequences, roughly 30% of them seen only once. The TCR sequence derives from a woman aged 25 to 45 in good health. Material: blood. The chain is built from TRBV9 and TRBJ2-1; a weak D match, TRBD1 (6 bases). CDR3 nucleotide sequence: TGTGCCGGCAGCGTAGTTGTAGGGGGAAATGAGCAGTTCTTC. It translates to CAGSVVVGGNEQFF.